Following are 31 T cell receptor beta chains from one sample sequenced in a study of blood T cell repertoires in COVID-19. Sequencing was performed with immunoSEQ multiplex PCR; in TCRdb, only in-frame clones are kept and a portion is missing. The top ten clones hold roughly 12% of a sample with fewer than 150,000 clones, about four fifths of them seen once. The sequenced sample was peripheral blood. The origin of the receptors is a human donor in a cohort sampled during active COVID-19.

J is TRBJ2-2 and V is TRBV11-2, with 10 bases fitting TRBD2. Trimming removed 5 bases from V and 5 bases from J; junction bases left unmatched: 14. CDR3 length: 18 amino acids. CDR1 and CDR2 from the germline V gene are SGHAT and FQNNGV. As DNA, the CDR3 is TGTGCCAGCAGCCCCCTGGCTAGGAGCGGGGGGGCAACCGGGGAGCTGTTTTTT. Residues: CASSPLARSGGATGELFF.

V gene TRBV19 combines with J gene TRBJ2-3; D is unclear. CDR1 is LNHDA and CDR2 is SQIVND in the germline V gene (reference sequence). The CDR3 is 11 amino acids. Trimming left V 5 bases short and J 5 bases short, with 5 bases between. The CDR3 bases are TGTGCCAGTAGTTCACTAGATACGCAGTATTTT. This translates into CASSSLDTQYF.

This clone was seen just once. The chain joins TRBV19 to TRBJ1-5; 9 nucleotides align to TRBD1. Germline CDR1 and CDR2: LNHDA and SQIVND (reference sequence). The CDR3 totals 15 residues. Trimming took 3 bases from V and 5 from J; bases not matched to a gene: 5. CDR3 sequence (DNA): TGTGCCAGTAGTATCTACAGGGGGCAGGATCAGCCCCAGCATTTT. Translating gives CASSIYRGQDQPQHF.

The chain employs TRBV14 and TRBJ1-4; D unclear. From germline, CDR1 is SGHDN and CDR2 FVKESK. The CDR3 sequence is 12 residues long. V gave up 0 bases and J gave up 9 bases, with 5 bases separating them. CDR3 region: CASSQDRQKLFF. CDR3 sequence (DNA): TGTGCCAGCAGCCAAGATCGTCAAAAACTGTTTTTT.

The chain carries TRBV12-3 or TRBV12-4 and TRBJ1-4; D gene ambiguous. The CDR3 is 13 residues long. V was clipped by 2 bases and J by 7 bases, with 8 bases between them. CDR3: CASSLNPSEKLFF. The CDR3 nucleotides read TGTGCCAGCAGTTTAAACCCGAGTGAAAAACTGTTTTTT.

The CDR3 DNA is TGTGCCAGCAGCCGCGAGGGGGACAGGGCCTACGAGCAGTACTTC. Translated, it gives CASSREGDRAYEQYF. The chain combines TRBV7-9 with TRBJ2-7, with 9 bases aligning to TRBD1. The length of the CDR3 is 15 residues. Germline values: CDR1 SEHNR, CDR2 FQNEAQ (reference sequence). The junction had 7 bases not matched to a gene; V was cut back by 5 bases and J by 2 bases. Together with reference TRBV7-9 and TRBJ2-7, the CDR3 gives the full variable domain: DTGVSQNPRHKITKRGQNVTFRCDPISEHNRLYWYRQTLGQGPEFLTYFQNEAQLEKSRLLSDRFSAERPKGSFSTLEIQRTEQGDSAMYLCASSREGDRAYEQYFGPGTRLTVT.

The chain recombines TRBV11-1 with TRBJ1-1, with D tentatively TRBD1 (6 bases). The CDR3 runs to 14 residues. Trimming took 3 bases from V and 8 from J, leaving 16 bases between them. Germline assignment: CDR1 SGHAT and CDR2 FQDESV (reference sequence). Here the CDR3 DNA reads TGTGCCAGCAGCTTGTCAGGGGCGCCCCGAGAAGCTTTCTTT. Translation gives CASSLSGAPREAFF.

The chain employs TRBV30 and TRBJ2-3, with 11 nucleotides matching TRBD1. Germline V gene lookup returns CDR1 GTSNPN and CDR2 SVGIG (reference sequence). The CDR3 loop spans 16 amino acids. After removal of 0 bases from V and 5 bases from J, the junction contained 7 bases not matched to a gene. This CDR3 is CAWSVEDRGPGDTQYF. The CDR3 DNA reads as TGTGCCTGGAGTGTAGAGGACAGGGGGCCGGGAGATACGCAGTATTTT. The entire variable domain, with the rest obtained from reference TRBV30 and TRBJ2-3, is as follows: SQTIHQWPATLVQPVGSPLSLECTVEGTSNPNLYWYRQAAGRGLQLLFYSVGIGQISSEVPQNLSASRPQDRQFILSSKKLLLSDSGFYLCAWSVEDRGPGDTQYFGPGTRLTVL.

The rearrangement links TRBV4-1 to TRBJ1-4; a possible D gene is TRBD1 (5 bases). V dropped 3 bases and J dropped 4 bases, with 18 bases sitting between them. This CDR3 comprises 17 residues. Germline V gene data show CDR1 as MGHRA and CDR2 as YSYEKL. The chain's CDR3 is CASSQTGTEGLNEKLFF. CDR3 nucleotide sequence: TGCGCCAGCAGCCAGACCGGGACGGAGGGTCTTAATGAAAAACTGTTTTTT.

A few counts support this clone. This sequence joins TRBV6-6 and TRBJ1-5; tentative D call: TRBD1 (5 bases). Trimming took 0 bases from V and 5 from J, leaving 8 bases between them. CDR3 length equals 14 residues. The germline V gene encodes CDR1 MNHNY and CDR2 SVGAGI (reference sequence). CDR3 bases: TGTGCCAGCAGTTACTCCCAGGGCCATCAGCCCCAGCATTTT. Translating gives CASSYSQGHQPQHF.

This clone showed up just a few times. CDR3 protein: CASLRTGNTEAFF. For the CDR3, the DNA is TGTGCCAGCCTCAGAACAGGGAACACTGAAGCTTTCTTT. The chain joins TRBV5-4 to TRBJ1-1; tentative D call: TRBD1 (5 bases). CDR1 is SGHNT, CDR2 YYREEE, per germline (reference sequence). The CDR3 is 13 residues long. Trimming took 7 bases from V and 1 from J, leaving 11 bases between them.

CDR3 protein: CASSSPGAGSEQFF. For the CDR3, the DNA is TGTGCCAGCAGTTCACCCGGGGCCGGGAGTGAGCAGTTCTTC. The rearrangement joins TRBV27 to TRBJ2-1, with a tentative D call TRBD2 (6 bases). There are 14 residues in the CDR3. Per the germline V gene, CDR1 is MNHEY and CDR2 is SMNVEV (reference sequence). Between the trimmed V and J ends, which lost 4 bases and 9 bases, there was a span of 16 bases.

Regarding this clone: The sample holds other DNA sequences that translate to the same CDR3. CDR3: CASSVAGLAGGPDTQYF. The CDR3 DNA reads TGTGCCAGCAGCGTCGCCGGACTAGCGGGGGGCCCAGATACGCAGTATTTT. The V and J genes are TRBV9 and TRBJ2-3; TRBD2 aligns across 14 bases. Germline lookup yields CDR1 SGDLS and CDR2 YYNGEE. V was pared by 2 bases and J by 4 bases, with 6 bases of the junction left unmatched. The CDR3 runs to 17 residues.

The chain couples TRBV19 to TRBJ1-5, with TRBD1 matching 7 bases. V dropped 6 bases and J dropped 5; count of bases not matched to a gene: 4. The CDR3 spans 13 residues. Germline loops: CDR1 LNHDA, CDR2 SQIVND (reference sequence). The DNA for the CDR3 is TGTGCCAGTAGGACAGGGCAACATCAGCCCCAGCATTTT. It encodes CASRTGQHQPQHF.

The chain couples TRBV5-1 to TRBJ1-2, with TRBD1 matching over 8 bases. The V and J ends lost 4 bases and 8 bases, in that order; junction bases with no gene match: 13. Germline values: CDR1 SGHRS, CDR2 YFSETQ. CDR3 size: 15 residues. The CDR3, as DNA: TGCGCCAGCAGCGCTAGTCCCGGGACAGGTAGGGGCTACACCTTC. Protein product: CASSASPGTGRGYTF.

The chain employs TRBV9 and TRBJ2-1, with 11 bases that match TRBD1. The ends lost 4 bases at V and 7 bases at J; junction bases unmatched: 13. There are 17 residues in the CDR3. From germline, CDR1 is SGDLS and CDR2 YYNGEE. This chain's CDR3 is CASSLEYTGTGGNEQFF. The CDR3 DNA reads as TGTGCCAGCAGCCTGGAATACACCGGGACAGGGGGTAATGAGCAGTTCTTC.

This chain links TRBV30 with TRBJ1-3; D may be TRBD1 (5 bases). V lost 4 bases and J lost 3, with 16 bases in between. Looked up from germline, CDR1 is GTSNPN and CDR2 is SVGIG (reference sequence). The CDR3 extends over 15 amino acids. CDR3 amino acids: CAWTPLRGFGNTIYF. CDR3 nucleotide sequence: TGTGCCTGGACCCCCCTGCGGGGCTTTGGAAACACCATATATTTT.

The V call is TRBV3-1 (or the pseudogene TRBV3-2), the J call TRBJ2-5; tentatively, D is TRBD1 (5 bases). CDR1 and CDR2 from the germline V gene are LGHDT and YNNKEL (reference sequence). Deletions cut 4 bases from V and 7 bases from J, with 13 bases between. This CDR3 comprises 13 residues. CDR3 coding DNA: TGTGCCAGCAGCCGTGGGGCTCGAGGGACCCAGTACTTC. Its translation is CASSRGARGTQYF.

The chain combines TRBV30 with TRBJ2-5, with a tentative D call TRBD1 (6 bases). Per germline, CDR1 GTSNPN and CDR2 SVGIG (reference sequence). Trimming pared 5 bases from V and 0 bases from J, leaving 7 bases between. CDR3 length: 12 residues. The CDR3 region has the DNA TGTGCCTGGCGGGACAACCAAGAGACCCAGTACTTC. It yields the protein CAWRDNQETQYF. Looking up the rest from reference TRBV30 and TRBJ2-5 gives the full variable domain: SQTIHQWPATLVQPVGSPLSLECTVEGTSNPNLYWYRQAAGRGLQLLFYSVGIGQISSEVPQNLSASRPQDRQFILSSKKLLLSDSGFYLCAWRDNQETQYFGPGTRLLVL.

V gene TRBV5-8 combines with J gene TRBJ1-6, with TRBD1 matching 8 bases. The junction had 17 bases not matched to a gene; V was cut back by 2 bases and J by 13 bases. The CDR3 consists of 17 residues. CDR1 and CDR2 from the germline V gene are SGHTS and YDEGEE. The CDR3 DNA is TGTGCCAGCAGCTTCGGAATTCGGACAGGGATAATTGACCCCCTCCACTTT. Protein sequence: CASSFGIRTGIIDPLHF.

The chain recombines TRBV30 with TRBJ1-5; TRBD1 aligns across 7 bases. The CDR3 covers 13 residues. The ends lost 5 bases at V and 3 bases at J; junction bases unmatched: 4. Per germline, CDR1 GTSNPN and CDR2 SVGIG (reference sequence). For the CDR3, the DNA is TGTGCCTGGTCAGGGGGAAACAATCAGCCCCAGCATTTT. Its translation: CAWSGGNNQPQHF.

CDR3 in amino acids: CASSVLAGSETQYF. The CDR3 DNA reads TGTGCCAGCAGCGTATTAGCGGGGTCGGAGACCCAGTACTTC. This chain links TRBV9 with TRBJ2-5; 8 bases fit TRBD2. The CDR3 is made up of 14 amino acids. The germline CDR1 and CDR2 sequences are SGDLS and YYNGEE. Trimming cost V 1 base and J 5 bases; bases outside gene matches: 4.

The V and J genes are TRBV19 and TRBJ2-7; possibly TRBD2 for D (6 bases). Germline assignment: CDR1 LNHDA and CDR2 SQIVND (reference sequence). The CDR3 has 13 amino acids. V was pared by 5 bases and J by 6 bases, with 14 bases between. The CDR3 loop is CASSYTLGGEQYF. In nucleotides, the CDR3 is TGTGCCAGTAGTTATACCTTGGGAGGCGAGCAGTACTTC.

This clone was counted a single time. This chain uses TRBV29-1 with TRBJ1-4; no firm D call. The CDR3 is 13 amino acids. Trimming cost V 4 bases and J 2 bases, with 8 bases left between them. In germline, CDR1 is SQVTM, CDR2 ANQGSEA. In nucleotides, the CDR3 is TGCAGCGTTGCGGGTGGTACTAATGAAAAACTGTTTTTT. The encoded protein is CSVAGGTNEKLFF. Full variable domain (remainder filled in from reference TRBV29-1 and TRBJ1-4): SAVISQKPSRDICQRGTSLTIQCQVDSQVTMMFWYRQQPGQSLTLIATANQGSEATYESGFVIDKFPISRPNLTFSTLTVSNMSPEDSSIYLCSVAGGTNEKLFFGSGTQLSVL.

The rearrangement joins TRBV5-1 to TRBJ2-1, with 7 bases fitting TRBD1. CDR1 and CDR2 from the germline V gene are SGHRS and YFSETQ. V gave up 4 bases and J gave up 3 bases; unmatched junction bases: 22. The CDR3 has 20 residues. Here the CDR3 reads CASSRKPGQFRYADYNEQFF. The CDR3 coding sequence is TGCGCCAGCAGCCGCAAACCGGGACAGTTTAGATACGCTGACTACAATGAGCAGTTCTTC. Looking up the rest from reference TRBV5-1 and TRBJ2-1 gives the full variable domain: KAGVTQTPRYLIKTRGQQVTLSCSPISGHRSVSWYQQTPGQGLQFLFEYFSETQRNKGNFPGRFSGRQFSNSRSEMNVSTLELGDSALYLCASSRKPGQFRYADYNEQFFGPGTRLTVL.

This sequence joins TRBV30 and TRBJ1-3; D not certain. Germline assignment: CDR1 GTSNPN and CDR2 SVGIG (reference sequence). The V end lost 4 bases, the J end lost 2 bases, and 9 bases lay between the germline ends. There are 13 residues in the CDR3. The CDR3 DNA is TGTGCCTGGATTGGGCCTGCTGGAAACACCATATATTTT. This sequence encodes CAWIGPAGNTIYF. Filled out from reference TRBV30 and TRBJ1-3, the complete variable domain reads SQTIHQWPATLVQPVGSPLSLECTVEGTSNPNLYWYRQAAGRGLQLLFYSVGIGQISSEVPQNLSASRPQDRQFILSSKKLLLSDSGFYLCAWIGPAGNTIYFGEGSWLTVV.

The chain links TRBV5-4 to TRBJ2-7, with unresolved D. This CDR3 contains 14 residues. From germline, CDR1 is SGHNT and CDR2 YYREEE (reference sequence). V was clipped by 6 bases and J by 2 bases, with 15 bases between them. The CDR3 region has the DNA TGTGCCAGCAACCCCCCTGGCCAAACCTACGAGCAGTACTTC. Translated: CASNPPGQTYEQYF.

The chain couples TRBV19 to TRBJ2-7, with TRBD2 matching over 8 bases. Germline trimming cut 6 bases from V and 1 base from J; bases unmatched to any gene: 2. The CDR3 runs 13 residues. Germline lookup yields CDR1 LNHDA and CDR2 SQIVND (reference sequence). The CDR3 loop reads CASSPGGSYEQYF. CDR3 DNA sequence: TGTGCCAGTAGCCCGGGGGGGTCCTACGAGCAGTACTTC.

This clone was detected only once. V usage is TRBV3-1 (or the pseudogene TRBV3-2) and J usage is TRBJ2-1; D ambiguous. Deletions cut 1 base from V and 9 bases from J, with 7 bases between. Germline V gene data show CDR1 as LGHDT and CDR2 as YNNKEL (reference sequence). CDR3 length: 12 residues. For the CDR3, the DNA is TGTGCCAGCAGCCAAGCCTACGGTGAGCAGTTCTTC. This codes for CASSQAYGEQFF.

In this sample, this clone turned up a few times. CDR3 in DNA: TGTGCCTGGAGCGGAAGGTCAGGGGCTGGAAACACCATATATTTT. It specifies CAWSGRSGAGNTIYF. The chain uses TRBV30 and TRBJ1-3, with a possible D match to TRBD1 (6 bases). Germline CDR1 reads GTSNPN; CDR2 reads SVGIG (reference sequence). The CDR3 has 15 residues. Trimming pared 3 bases from V and 2 bases from J, leaving 14 bases between. Full variable domain (missing parts from reference TRBV30 and TRBJ1-3): SQTIHQWPATLVQPVGSPLSLECTVEGTSNPNLYWYRQAAGRGLQLLFYSVGIGQISSEVPQNLSASRPQDRQFILSSKKLLLSDSGFYLCAWSGRSGAGNTIYFGEGSWLTVV.

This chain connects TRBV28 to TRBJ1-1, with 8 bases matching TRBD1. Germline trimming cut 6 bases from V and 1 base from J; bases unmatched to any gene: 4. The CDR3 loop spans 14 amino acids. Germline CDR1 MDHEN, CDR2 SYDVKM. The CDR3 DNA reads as TGTGCCAGCAGGCCAACAGGGGGGAACACTGAAGCTTTCTTT. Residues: CASRPTGGNTEAFF. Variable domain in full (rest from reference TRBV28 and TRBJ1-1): DVKVTQSSRYLVKRTGEKVFLECVQDMDHENMFWYRQDPGLGLRLIYFSYDVKMKEKGDIPEGYSVSREKKERFSLILESASTNQTSMYLCASRPTGGNTEAFFGQGTRLTVV.